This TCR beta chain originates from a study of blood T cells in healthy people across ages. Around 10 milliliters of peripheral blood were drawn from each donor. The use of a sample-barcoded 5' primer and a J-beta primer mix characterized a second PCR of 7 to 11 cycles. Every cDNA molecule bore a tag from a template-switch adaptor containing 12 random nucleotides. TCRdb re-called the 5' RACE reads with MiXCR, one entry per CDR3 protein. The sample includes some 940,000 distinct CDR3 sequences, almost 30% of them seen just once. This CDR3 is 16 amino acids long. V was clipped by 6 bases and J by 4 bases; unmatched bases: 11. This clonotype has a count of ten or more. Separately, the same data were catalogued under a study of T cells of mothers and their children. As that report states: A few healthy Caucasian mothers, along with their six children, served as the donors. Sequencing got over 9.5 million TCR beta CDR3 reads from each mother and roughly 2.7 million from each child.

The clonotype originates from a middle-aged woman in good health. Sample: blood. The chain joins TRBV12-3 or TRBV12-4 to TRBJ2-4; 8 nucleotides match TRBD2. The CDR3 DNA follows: TGTGCCAGCAGCCCGCCCCCCGGGGGGGCGAAAAACATTCAGTACTTC. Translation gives CASSPPPGGAKNIQYF.